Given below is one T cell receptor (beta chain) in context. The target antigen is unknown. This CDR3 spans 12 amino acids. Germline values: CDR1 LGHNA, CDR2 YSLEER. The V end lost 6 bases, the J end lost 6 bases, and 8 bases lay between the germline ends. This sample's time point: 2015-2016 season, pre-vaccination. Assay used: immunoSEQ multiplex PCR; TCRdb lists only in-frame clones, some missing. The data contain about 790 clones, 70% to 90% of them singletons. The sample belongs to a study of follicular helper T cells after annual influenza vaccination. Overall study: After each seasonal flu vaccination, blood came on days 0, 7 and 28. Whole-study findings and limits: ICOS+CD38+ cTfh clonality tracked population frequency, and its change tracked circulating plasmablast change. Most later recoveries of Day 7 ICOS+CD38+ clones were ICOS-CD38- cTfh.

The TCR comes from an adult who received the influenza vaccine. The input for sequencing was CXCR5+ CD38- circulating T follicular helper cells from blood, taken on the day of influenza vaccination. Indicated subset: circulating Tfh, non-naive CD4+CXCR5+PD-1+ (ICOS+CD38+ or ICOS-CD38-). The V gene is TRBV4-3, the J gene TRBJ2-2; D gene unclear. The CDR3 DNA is TGCGCCAGCAGGCAGCATCCCGGGGAGCTGTTTTTT. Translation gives CASRQHPGELFF.